The 17 T cell receptor beta chains presented below share a single source sample, sequenced in a study of blood T cell repertoires in COVID-19. Repertoires were generated with immunoSEQ multiplex PCR, while TCRdb's copy carries only in-frame clones and drops some. The profile shows about 310,000 clones, 90% of them singletons. The sample comprised peripheral blood. Source of these receptors: a woman aged 40 to 50 with COVID-19, enrolled during active disease.

The rearrangement uses TRBV11-1 and TRBJ2-2, with 7 bases lining up with TRBD2. Germline V gene sequence: CDR1 SGHAT, CDR2 FQDESV (reference sequence). The V gene end was trimmed by 5 bases and the J gene end by 5 bases; junction bases not matched to a gene: 5. The length of the CDR3 is 14 residues. The CDR3: CASSRREGTGELFF. The CDR3 bases are TGTGCCAGCAGCAGAAGGGAGGGTACCGGGGAGCTGTTTTTT.

The chain joins TRBV28 to TRBJ1-3, with D perhaps TRBD1 (6 bases). The ends were cut back, 7 bases at V and 4 bases at J, with 17 bases in the middle. This CDR3 has 15 residues. Germline lookup yields CDR1 MDHEN and CDR2 SYDVKM. CDR3 bases: TGTGCCAGCACACTCCAGGGGAAACCCGGAAACACCATATATTTT. It translates to CASTLQGKPGNTIYF.

The chain recombines TRBV5-1 with TRBJ2-3; 13 bases fit TRBD2. Germline V gene sequence: CDR1 SGHRS, CDR2 YFSETQ. V was clipped by 2 bases and J by 2 bases; unmatched bases: 2. The CDR3 length is 16 residues. In DNA form, the CDR3 reads TGCGCCAGCAGCTTCGGACTAGCGGGGGTCACAGATACGCAGTATTTT. Encoded protein: CASSFGLAGVTDTQYF.

The chain is built from TRBV6-6 and TRBJ2-2; TRBD1 matches 11 bases. Germline V CDR1 and CDR2: MNHNY, SVGAGI (reference sequence). Losses at the gene ends were 7 bases for V and 6 bases for J; bases not matched to a gene: 10. CDR3 length equals 16 residues. CDR3 region: CASIHPSGQGAGELFF. DNA for the CDR3: TGTGCCAGCATCCACCCGTCGGGACAGGGGGCCGGGGAGCTGTTTTTT.

This chain links TRBV3-1 (or the pseudogene TRBV3-2) with TRBJ1-1, with D unresolved. The germline V and J ends were trimmed by 0 bases and 7 bases, with 9 bases remaining between them. From germline, CDR1 is LGHDT and CDR2 YNNKEL (reference sequence). The length of the CDR3 is 13 residues. CDR3 bases: TGTGCCAGCAGCCAAGACTGGGCGGGTGAAGCTTTCTTT. Its protein product is CASSQDWAGEAFF.

V is TRBV27 and J is TRBJ2-5; D might be TRBD2 (5 bases). The CDR3 totals 14 residues. V was pared by 1 base and J by 2 bases, with 8 bases between. Germline CDR1 and CDR2: MNHEY and SMNVEV (reference sequence). CDR3 region: CASSLLGAQETQYF. The CDR3 nucleotides are TGTGCCAGCAGTTTATTGGGAGCTCAAGAGACCCAGTACTTC.

This clone was seen only once. This chain uses TRBV14 with TRBJ1-1; D is unclear. In germline, CDR1 is SGHDN, CDR2 FVKESK. The germline V and J ends were trimmed by 2 bases and 3 bases, with 10 bases remaining between them. This CDR3 is 14 amino acids long. This CDR3 is CASSQRRPYTEAFF. CDR3 DNA: TGTGCCAGCAGCCAACGGCGGCCCTACACTGAAGCTTTCTTT.

The V and J genes are TRBV27 and TRBJ2-2; a possible D gene is TRBD2 (5 bases). Trimming removed 2 bases from V and 5 bases from J, with 21 bases in between. The CDR3 length is 18 residues. Germline V gives CDR1 MNHEY, CDR2 SMNVEV (reference sequence). The CDR3 nucleotides read TGTGCCAGCAGTTTACGATCCCTAGGTGGGAGTGGGACCGGGGAGCTGTTTTTT. It is translated as CASSLRSLGGSGTGELFF.

V is TRBV7-9 and J is TRBJ1-1; the D gene is possibly TRBD1 (5 bases). The CDR3 length is 14 residues. Germline lookup yields CDR1 SEHNR and CDR2 FQNEAQ (reference sequence). The V end lost 5 bases, the J end lost 5 bases, and 15 bases lay between the germline ends. This CDR3 reads CASSQGGDGTEAFF. The CDR3 region has the DNA TGTGCCAGCAGCCAAGGAGGGGACGGGACTGAAGCTTTCTTT.

The rearrangement joins TRBV6-4 to TRBJ2-3, with 11 bases fitting TRBD2. The CDR3 has 16 residues. Per germline, CDR1 MRHNA and CDR2 SNTAGT. V lost 0 bases to trimming and J lost 3 bases; unmatched junction nucleotides: 2. CDR3 amino acids: CASSDSTSGNTDTQYF. CDR3 sequence (DNA): TGTGCCAGCAGTGACTCGACTAGCGGGAATACAGATACGCAGTATTTT.

This chain joins TRBV3-1 (or the pseudogene TRBV3-2) and TRBJ1-1, with D uncertain. Germline V gene lookup returns CDR1 LGHDT and CDR2 YNNKEL (reference sequence). Trimming stripped 7 bases from V and 4 bases from J, with 7 bases between. This CDR3 is built from 11 residues. The CDR3 DNA reads as TGTGCCAGCATTGGCCGCACTGAAGCTTTCTTT. It specifies CASIGRTEAFF.

V and J are TRBV5-1 and TRBJ2-1; 14 bases fit TRBD2. In germline, CDR1 is SGHRS, CDR2 YFSETQ. This CDR3 comprises 20 residues. The V segment lost 4 bases and the J segment 1 base; nucleotides outside the gene matches: 13. Here the CDR3 reads CASSPLSGTSGSSSYNEQFF. In DNA, the CDR3 is TGCGCCAGCAGCCCACTCTCCGGGACTAGCGGGAGTTCGTCCTACAATGAGCAGTTCTTC.

CDR3 DNA sequence: TGTGCCAGCAGCTTACGAGCGGGAGATGGCTCTGGGGCCAACGTCCTGACTTTC. Protein product: CASSLRAGDGSGANVLTF. V and J are TRBV7-3 and TRBJ2-6; 8 nucleotides agree with TRBD2. V lost 2 bases and J lost 0; bases outside the gene matches: 6. CDR3 size: 18 residues. CDR1 and CDR2 from the germline V gene are SGHTA and FQGTGA.

The gene calls are TRBV4-2 and TRBJ2-3; D is unclear. V was trimmed by 6 bases and J by 1 base, leaving 11 bases between them. This CDR3 comprises 14 residues. Germline assignment: CDR1 LGHNA and CDR2 YNFKEQ. CDR3 nucleotides: TGTGCCAGCAGGCTCAATCAGGGCACAGATACGCAGTATTTT. Its translation: CASRLNQGTDTQYF.

The chain combines TRBV5-1 with TRBJ2-7; 7 bases agree with TRBD1. The CDR3 sequence is 15 residues long. V gave up 1 base and J gave up 2 bases; unmatched junction bases: 6. Germline V CDR1 and CDR2: SGHRS, YFSETQ. CDR3 nucleotides: TGCGCCAGCAGCTTGACAGGGGCGTCAACCTACGAGCAGTACTTC. Residues: CASSLTGASTYEQYF.

The chain joins TRBV6-5 to TRBJ1-1; TRBD1 agrees at 7 bases. The CDR3 contains 14 residues. Germline CDR1 is MNHEY and CDR2 is SVGAGI. Trimming cost V 8 bases and J 5 bases; bases outside gene matches: 11. In DNA, the CDR3 is TGTGCCAGCGTATCAGACAGGGCGGGGACTGAAGCTTTCTTT. It codes for CASVSDRAGTEAFF.

The chain combines TRBV30 with TRBJ2-6, with D perhaps matching TRBD1 (6 bases). The CDR3 has 17 amino acids. V dropped 8 bases and J dropped 4 bases, with 24 bases sitting between them. Germline V gene lookup returns CDR1 GTSNPN and CDR2 SVGIG (reference sequence). The CDR3 nucleotides are TGTGCCCACCAATTCTGGGACACTGGCTCAGGGGCCAACGTCCTGACTTTC. The encoded protein is CAHQFWDTGSGANVLTF.